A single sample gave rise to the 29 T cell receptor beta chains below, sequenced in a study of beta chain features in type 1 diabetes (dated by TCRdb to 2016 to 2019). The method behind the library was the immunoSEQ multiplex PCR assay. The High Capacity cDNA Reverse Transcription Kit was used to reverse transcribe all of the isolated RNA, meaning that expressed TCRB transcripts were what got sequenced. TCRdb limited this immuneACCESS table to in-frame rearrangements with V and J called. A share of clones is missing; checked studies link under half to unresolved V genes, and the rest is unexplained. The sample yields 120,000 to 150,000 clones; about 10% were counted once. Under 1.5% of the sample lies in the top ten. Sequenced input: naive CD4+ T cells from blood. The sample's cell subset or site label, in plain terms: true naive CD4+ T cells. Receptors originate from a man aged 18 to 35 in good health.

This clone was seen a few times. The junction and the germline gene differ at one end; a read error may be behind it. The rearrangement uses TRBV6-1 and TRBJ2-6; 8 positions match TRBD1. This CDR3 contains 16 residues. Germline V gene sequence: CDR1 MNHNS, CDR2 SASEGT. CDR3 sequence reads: CAISDRGAAGANVLTF. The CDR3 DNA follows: TGTGCCATCAGTGACAGGGGAGCTGCTGGGGCCAACGTCCTGACTTTC.

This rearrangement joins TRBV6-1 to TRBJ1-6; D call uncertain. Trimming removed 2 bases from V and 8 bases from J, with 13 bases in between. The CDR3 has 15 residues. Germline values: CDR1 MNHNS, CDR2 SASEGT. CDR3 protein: CASSEPPRHYSPLHF. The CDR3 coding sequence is TGTGCCAGCAGTGAACCCCCCAGACACTATTCACCCCTCCACTTT.

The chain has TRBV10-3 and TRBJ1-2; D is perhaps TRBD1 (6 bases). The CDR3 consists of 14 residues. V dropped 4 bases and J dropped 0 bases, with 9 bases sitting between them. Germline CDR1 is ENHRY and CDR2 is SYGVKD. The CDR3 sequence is CAISAGAANYGYTF. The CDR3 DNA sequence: TGTGCCATCAGTGCAGGGGCCGCTAACTATGGCTACACCTTC.

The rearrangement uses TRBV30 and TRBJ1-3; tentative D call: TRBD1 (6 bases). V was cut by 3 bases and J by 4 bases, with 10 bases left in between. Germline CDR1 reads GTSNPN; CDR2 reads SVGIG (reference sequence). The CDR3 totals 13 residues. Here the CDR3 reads CAWSRGSGNTIYF. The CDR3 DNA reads TGTGCCTGGAGCAGGGGATCAGGAAACACCATATATTTT.

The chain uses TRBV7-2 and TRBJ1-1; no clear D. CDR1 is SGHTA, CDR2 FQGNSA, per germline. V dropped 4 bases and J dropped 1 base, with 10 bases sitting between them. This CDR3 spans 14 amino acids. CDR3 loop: CASSSRAGNTEAFF. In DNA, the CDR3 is TGTGCCAGCAGCTCCCGTGCAGGGAACACTGAAGCTTTCTTT.

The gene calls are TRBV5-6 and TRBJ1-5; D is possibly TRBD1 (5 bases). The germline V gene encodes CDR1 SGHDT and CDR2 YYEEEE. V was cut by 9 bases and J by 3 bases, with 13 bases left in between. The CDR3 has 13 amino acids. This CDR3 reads CATSRQSNQPQHF. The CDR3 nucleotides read TGTGCCACTTCTCGACAGTCCAATCAGCCCCAGCATTTT.

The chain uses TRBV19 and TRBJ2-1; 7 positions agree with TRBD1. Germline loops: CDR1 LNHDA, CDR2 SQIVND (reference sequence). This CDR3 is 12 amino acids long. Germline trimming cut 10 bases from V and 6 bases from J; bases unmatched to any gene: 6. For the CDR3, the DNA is TGTGCCACGACAGGGTACAGCAATGAGCAGTTCTTC. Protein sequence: CATTGYSNEQFF.

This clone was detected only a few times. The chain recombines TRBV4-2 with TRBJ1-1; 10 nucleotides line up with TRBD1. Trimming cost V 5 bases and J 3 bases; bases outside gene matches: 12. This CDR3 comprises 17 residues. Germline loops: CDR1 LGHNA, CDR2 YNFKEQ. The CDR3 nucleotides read TGTGCCAGCAGCATGGGACAGGGGCCAATTGGGGACACTGAAGCTTTCTTT. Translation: CASSMGQGPIGDTEAFF.

The CDR3 nucleotides are TGTGCCAGCCGCACCCCGGGACAGGGGGGACATGGCTACACCTTC. Translating gives CASRTPGQGGHGYTF. This chain links TRBV28 with TRBJ1-2; TRBD1 matches 11 bases. Germline V gene lookup returns CDR1 MDHEN and CDR2 SYDVKM. There are 15 residues in the CDR3. After removal of 8 bases from V and 6 bases from J, the junction contained 11 bases not matched to a gene.

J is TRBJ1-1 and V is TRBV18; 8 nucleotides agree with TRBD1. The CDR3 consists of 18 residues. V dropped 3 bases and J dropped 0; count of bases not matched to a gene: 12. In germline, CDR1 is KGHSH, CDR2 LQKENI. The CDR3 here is CASSPTAGQGLMNTEAFF. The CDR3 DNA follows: TGTGCCAGCTCACCCACTGCTGGACAGGGCCTTATGAACACTGAAGCTTTCTTT.

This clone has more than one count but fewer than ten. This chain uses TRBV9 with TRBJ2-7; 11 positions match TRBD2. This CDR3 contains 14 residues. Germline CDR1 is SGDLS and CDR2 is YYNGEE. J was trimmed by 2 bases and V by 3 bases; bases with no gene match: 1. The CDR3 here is CASSGGLAAYEQYF. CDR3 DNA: TGTGCCAGCAGCGGGGGACTAGCGGCCTACGAGCAGTACTTC. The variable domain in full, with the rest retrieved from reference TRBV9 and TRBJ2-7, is DSGVTQTPKHLITATGQRVTLRCSPRSGDLSVYWYQQSLDQGLQFLIQYYNGEERAKGNILERFSAQQFPDLHSELNLSSLELGDSALYFCASSGGLAAYEQYFGPGTRLTVT.

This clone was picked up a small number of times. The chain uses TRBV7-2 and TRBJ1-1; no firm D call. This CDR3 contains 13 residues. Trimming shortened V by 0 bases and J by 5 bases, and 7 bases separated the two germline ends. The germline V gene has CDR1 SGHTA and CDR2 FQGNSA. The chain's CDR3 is CASSLASETEAFF. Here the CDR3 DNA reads TGTGCCAGCAGCTTAGCCTCGGAGACTGAAGCTTTCTTT. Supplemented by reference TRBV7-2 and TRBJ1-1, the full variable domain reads GAGVSQSPSNKVTEKGKDVELRCDPISGHTALYWYRQSLGQGLEFLIYFQGNSAPDKSGLPSDRFSAERTGGSVSTLTIQRTQQEDSAVYLCASSLASETEAFFGQGTRLTVV.

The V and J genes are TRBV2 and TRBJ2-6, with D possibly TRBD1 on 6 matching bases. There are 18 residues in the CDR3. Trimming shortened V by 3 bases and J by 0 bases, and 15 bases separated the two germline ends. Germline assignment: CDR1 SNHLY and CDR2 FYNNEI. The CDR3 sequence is CASSEEGGRVSGANVLTF. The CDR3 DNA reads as TGTGCCAGCAGTGAGGAAGGGGGTCGGGTCTCTGGGGCCAACGTCCTGACTTTC.

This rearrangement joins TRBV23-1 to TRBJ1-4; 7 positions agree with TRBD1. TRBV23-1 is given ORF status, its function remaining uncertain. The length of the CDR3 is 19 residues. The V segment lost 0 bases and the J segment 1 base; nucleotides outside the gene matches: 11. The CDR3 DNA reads TGCGCCAGCAGTCAATCGAAACACAGGGGCGACGGAACTAATGAAAAACTGTTTTTT. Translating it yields CASSQSKHRGDGTNEKLFF.

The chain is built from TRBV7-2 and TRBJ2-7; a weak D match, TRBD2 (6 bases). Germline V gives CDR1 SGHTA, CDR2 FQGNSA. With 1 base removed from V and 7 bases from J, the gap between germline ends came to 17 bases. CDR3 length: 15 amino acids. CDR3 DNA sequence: TGTGCCAGCAGCTTAGTGGCAGGCGGGAACGGGGAGCAGTACTTC. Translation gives CASSLVAGGNGEQYF.

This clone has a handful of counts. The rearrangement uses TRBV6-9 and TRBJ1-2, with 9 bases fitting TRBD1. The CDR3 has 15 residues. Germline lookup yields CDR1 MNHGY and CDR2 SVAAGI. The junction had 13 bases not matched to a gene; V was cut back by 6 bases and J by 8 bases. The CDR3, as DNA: TGTGCCAGCAGGGTATTCTGGACAGGGGATATGGGCTACACCTTC. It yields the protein CASRVFWTGDMGYTF.

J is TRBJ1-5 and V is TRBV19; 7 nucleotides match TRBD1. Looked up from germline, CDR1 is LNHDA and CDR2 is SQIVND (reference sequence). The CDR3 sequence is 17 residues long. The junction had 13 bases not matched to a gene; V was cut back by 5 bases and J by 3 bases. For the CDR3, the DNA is TGTGCCAGTAGTGCCACGGGGACAGCAAAATACAATCAGCCCCAGCATTTT. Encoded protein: CASSATGTAKYNQPQHF.

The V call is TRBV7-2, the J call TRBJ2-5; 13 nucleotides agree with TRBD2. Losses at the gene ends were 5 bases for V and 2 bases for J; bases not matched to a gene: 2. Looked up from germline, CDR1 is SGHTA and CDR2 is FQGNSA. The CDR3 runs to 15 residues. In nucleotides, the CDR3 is TGTGCCAGCAGCAAACTAGCGGGGGGGCAAGAGACCCAGTACTTC. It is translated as CASSKLAGGQETQYF.

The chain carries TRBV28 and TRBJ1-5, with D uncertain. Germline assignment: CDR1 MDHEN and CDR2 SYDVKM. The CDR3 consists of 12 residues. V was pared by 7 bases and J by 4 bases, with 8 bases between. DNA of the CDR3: TGTGCCAGCACTCTTTTGAATCAGCCCCAGCATTTT. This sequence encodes CASTLLNQPQHF.

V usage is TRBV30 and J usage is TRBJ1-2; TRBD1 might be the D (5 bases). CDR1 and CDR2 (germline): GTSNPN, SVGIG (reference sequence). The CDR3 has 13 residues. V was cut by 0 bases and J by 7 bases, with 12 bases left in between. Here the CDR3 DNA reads TGTGCCTGGAGTGTTGGGCAGCAGGGTGGCTACACCTTC. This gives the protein CAWSVGQQGGYTF. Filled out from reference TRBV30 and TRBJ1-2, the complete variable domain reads SQTIHQWPATLVQPVGSPLSLECTVEGTSNPNLYWYRQAAGRGLQLLFYSVGIGQISSEVPQNLSASRPQDRQFILSSKKLLLSDSGFYLCAWSVGQQGGYTFGSGTRLTVV.

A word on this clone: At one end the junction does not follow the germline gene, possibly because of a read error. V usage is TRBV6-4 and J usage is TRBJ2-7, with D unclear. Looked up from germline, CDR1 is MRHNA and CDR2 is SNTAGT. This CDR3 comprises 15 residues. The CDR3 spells CASSDFPWPNYEQYF. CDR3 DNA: TGTGCCAGCAGCGACTTCCCATGGCCGAACTACGAGCAGTACTTC.

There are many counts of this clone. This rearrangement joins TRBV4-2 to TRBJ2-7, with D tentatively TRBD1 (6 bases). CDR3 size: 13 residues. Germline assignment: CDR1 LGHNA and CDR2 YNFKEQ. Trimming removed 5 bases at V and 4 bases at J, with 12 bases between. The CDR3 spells CASSNPGAYEQYF. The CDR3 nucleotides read TGTGCCAGCAGCAATCCAGGGGCTTACGAGCAGTACTTC.

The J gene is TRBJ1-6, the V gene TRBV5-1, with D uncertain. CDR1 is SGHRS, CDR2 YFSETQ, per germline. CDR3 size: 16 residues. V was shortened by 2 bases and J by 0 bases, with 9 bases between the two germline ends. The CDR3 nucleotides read TGCGCCAGCAGCTTTGGAGAGAGCTCCTATAATTCACCCCTCCACTTT. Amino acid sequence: CASSFGESSYNSPLHF.

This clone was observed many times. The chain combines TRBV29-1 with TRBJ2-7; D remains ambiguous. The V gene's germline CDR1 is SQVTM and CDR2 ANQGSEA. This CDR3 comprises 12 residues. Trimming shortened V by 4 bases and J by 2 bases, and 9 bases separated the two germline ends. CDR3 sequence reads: CSVASGTYEQYF. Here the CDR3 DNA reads TGCAGCGTTGCATCAGGAACCTACGAGCAGTACTTC.

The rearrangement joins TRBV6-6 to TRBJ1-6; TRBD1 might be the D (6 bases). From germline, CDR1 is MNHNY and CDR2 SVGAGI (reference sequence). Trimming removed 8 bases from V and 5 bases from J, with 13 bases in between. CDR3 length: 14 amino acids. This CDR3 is CASWGRKDNSPLHF. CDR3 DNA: TGTGCCAGCTGGGGGCGCAAGGATAATTCACCCCTCCACTTT.

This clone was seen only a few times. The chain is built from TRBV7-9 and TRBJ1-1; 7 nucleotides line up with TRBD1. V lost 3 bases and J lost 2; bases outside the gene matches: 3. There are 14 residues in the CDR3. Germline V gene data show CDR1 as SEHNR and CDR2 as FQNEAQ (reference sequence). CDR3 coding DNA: TGTGCCAGCAGCTTCGGGACAGTAAACACTGAAGCTTTCTTT. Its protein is CASSFGTVNTEAFF.

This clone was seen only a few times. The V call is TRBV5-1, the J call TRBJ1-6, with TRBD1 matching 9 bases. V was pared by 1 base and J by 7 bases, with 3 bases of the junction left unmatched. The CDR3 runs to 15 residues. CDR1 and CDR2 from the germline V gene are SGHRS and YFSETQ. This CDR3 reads CASSLTGQGNSPLHF. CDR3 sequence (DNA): TGCGCCAGCAGCTTGACGGGACAGGGAAATTCACCCCTCCACTTT. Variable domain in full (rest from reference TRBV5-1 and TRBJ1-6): KAGVTQTPRYLIKTRGQQVTLSCSPISGHRSVSWYQQTPGQGLQFLFEYFSETQRNKGNFPGRFSGRQFSNSRSEMNVSTLELGDSALYLCASSLTGQGNSPLHFGNGTRLTVT.

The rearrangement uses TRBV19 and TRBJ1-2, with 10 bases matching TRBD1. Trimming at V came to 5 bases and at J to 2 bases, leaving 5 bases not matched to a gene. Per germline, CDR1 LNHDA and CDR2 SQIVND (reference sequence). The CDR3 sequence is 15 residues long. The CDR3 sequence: CASSFPDRGNYGYTF. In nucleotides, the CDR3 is TGTGCCAGTAGTTTCCCGGACAGGGGGAACTATGGCTACACCTTC.

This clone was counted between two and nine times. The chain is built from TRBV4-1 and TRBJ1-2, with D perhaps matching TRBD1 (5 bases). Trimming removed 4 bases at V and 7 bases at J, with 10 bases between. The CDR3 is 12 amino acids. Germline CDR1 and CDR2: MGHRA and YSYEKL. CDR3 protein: CASSLGGGGYTF. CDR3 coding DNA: TGCGCCAGCAGCCTCGGGGGGGGTGGCTACACCTTC.